This passage covers 19 T cell receptor beta chains from one sample sequenced in a study of identical twins. TCRdb itself ran the 5' RACE reads through MiXCR, one entry per CDR3 protein. In the table there are 1.5 million to 2 million distinct CDR3 sequences, 25% to 35% of which are singletons. What was sequenced was cord blood. Source of these receptors: a newborn girl in good health.

V gene TRBV4-2 combines with J gene TRBJ1-1; D is unresolved. Germline V lookup: CDR1 LGHNA, CDR2 YNFKEQ. CDR3 length equals 14 residues. V lost 0 bases to trimming and J lost 7 bases, with 12 bases between them. CDR3 sequence (DNA): TGTGCCAGCAGCCAAGATTTGATCGCAGATGAAGCTTTCTTT. Amino acids: CASSQDLIADEAFF.

This clonotype was recorded only once. This chain links TRBV21-1 with TRBJ2-1; the table's D gene call, TRBD2, was not cross checked with the DNA. TRBV21-1 is annotated as a pseudogene. The CDR3 is made up of 16 amino acids. DNA for the CDR3: TGTGCCAGCAGCAAAGGATCGCGGGAGGGAACCTACGAGCAGTTCTTC. As protein: CASSKGSREGTYEQFF.

The genes are TRBV4-1 and TRBJ2-2; unclear D gene. Germline CDR1 reads MGHRA; CDR2 reads YSYEKL. This CDR3 has 15 residues. Trimming took off 4 bases at V and 1 base at J, with 10 bases between the two ends. CDR3 loop: CASSPQGQNTGELFF. DNA of the CDR3: TGCGCCAGCAGCCCCCAAGGCCAGAACACCGGGGAGCTGTTTTTT.

V usage is TRBV7-9 and J usage is TRBJ1-1; D possibly corresponds to TRBD1 (5 bases). The CDR3 is made up of 12 amino acids. Trimming left V 5 bases short and J 4 bases short, with 8 bases between. The germline V gene has CDR1 SEHNR and CDR2 FQNEAQ (reference sequence). The CDR3 region has the DNA TGTGCCAGCAGCGATGGGGCCACTGAAGCTTTCTTT. Translated: CASSDGATEAFF. The full variable domain, its missing parts supplied by reference TRBV7-9 and TRBJ1-1, is DTGVSQNPRHKITKRGQNVTFRCDPISEHNRLYWYRQTLGQGPEFLTYFQNEAQLEKSRLLSDRFSAERPKGSFSTLEIQRTEQGDSAMYLCASSDGATEAFFGQGTRLTVV.

This clonotype was found a few times. This sequence joins TRBV5-1 and TRBJ2-4, with TRBD2 matching over 7 bases. The V gene end was trimmed by 1 base and the J gene end by 0 bases; junction bases not matched to a gene: 4. This CDR3 is 16 amino acids long. Germline-derived CDR1 and CDR2 are SGHRS and YFSETQ. In DNA form, the CDR3 reads TGCGCCAGCAGCTTGATCGCGGGGGTAGCCAAAAACATTCAGTACTTC. Encoded protein: CASSLIAGVAKNIQYF.

V usage is TRBV20-1 and J usage is TRBJ2-7; the D is unclear. The CDR3 extends over 14 amino acids. In germline, CDR1 is DFQATT, CDR2 SNEGSKA (reference sequence). Trimming took off 1 base at V and 0 bases at J, with 10 bases between the two ends. The CDR3 is CSARVRATSYEQYF. CDR3 nucleotide sequence: TGCAGTGCTAGAGTTCGGGCTACCTCCTACGAGCAGTACTTC.

The chain recombines TRBV7-9 with TRBJ2-7; D call uncertain. Deletions cut 2 bases from V and 2 bases from J, with 10 bases between. Germline assignment: CDR1 SEHNR and CDR2 FQNEAQ (reference sequence). The CDR3 is made up of 14 amino acids. For the CDR3, the DNA is TGTGCCAGCAGCTTATCCCTAGAGGCCTACGAGCAGTACTTC. The encoded protein is CASSLSLEAYEQYF.

This clonotype was observed once. The chain uses TRBV28 and TRBJ2-3; 7 bases line up with TRBD1. Trimming cost V 3 bases and J 1 base; bases outside gene matches: 10. The CDR3 totals 17 residues. CDR1 and CDR2 (germline): MDHEN, SYDVKM. CDR3 bases: TGTGCCAGCAGTTTGGAGAGGGGGCTGGTGGGCACAGATACGCAGTATTTT. Translation: CASSLERGLVGTDTQYF.

This sequence joins TRBV29-1 and TRBJ1-3; TRBD1 is a possible D gene (6 bases). CDR1 and CDR2 (germline): SQVTM, ANQGSEA. Trimming left V 1 base short and J 4 bases short, with 17 bases between. This CDR3 region has 16 residues. CDR3 region: CSVEGPGQLSGNTIYF. For the CDR3, the DNA is TGCAGCGTTGAAGGACCCGGACAGTTGTCAGGAAACACCATATATTTT.

CDR3 in DNA: TGCGCCAGCAGCCAAGGGTTTTGGCTAGCGTACTACAATGAGCAGTTCTTC. It translates to CASSQGFWLAYYNEQFF. V usage is TRBV4-1 and J usage is TRBJ2-1; D might be TRBD2 (6 bases). This CDR3 is built from 17 residues. Trimming cost V 1 base and J 3 bases, with 16 bases left between them. The germline CDR1 and CDR2 sequences are MGHRA and YSYEKL.

This chain links TRBV19 with TRBJ2-1; D is perhaps TRBD2 (5 bases). V lost 9 bases and J lost 6, with 9 bases in between. This CDR3 is 11 amino acids long. Looked up from germline, CDR1 is LNHDA and CDR2 is SQIVND (reference sequence). CDR3 DNA sequence: TGTGCCAGCCACGCGGGCAATGAGCAGTTCTTC. Residues: CASHAGNEQFF.

This clonotype was counted a few times. The chain uses TRBV5-1 and TRBJ2-1; 8 nucleotides agree with TRBD1. The CDR3 totals 15 residues. The V and J ends lost 5 bases and 5 bases, in that order; junction bases with no gene match: 9. Germline CDR1 is SGHRS and CDR2 is YFSETQ. CDR3: CASSFPGQEDNEQFF. The CDR3 DNA reads as TGCGCCAGCAGTTTTCCGGGACAGGAAGACAATGAGCAGTTCTTC.

This clonotype showed up many times. The chain has TRBV29-1 and TRBJ2-7; no reliable D call. Germline loops: CDR1 SQVTM, CDR2 ANQGSEA. The CDR3 runs 13 residues. The V end was cut by 3 bases, the J end by 4 bases, with 13 bases between. The CDR3 spells CSVDVDQNYEQYF. CDR3 in DNA: TGCAGCGTTGACGTGGACCAAAATTACGAGCAGTACTTC.

This chain connects TRBV27 to TRBJ2-1; a weak D match, TRBD2 (5 bases). This CDR3 has 14 amino acids. Trimming took off 0 bases at V and 6 bases at J, with 9 bases between the two ends. CDR1 is MNHEY, CDR2 SMNVEV, per germline (reference sequence). DNA for the CDR3: TGTGCCAGCAGTTTATCTTCCCTAGCCAATGAGCAGTTCTTC. Encoded protein: CASSLSSLANEQFF.

The chain employs TRBV9 and TRBJ2-5; 10 bases agree with TRBD2. With V trimmed by 0 bases and J by 5 bases, 4 bases remained unmatched. Germline loops: CDR1 SGDLS, CDR2 YYNGEE. The CDR3 extends over 15 amino acids. The CDR3 loop is CASSVEAGGRETQYF. The CDR3 DNA reads as TGTGCCAGCAGCGTAGAAGCGGGGGGGCGTGAGACCCAGTACTTC.

With regard to this clonotype: A much larger clone sits a single nucleotide away, making a read error possible. The rearrangement links TRBV6-5 to TRBJ2-1; 7 bases are a match to TRBD2. The J call is doubtful: the DNA matches TRBJ2-7 better. Germline V lookup: CDR1 MNHEY, CDR2 SVGAGI. The CDR3 is made up of 16 amino acids. As DNA, the CDR3 is TGTGCCAGCAGTTTAACGGTAGCGGGTTTTTACAATGAGCAGTACTTC. Amino acid sequence: CASSLTVAGFYNEQYF.

The genes are TRBV28 and TRBJ2-2, with 9 bases aligning to TRBD2. Trimming at V came to 5 bases and at J to 1 base, leaving 2 bases not matched to a gene. The CDR3 covers 15 residues. Germline CDR1 reads MDHEN; CDR2 reads SYDVKM. The CDR3 here is CASSTSGLNTGELFF. The CDR3 DNA follows: TGTGCCAGCAGTACTAGCGGGTTGAACACCGGGGAGCTGTTTTTT.

This rearrangement joins TRBV20-1 to TRBJ1-2, with 7 bases that match TRBD1. Unmatched junction bases numbered 5, after V lost 3 bases and J lost 4 bases. Germline V gene data show CDR1 as DFQATT and CDR2 as SNEGSKA (reference sequence). The CDR3 has 13 residues. The CDR3 coding sequence is TGCAGTGCTAGGATACAGGGGTTCTATGGCTACACCTTC. Its protein is CSARIQGFYGYTF.

This clonotype was counted between two and nine times. The CDR3 reads CASSSRGTSGSNEQFF. The CDR3, as DNA: TGTGCCAGCAGCTCTCGTGGGACTAGCGGGAGTAATGAGCAGTTCTTC. The J gene is TRBJ2-1, the V gene TRBV7-9, with 14 bases fitting TRBD2. Looked up from germline, CDR1 is SEHNR and CDR2 is FQNEAQ (reference sequence). The CDR3 covers 16 residues. Unmatched junction bases numbered 6, after V lost 4 bases and J lost 7 bases. Variable domain in full (rest from reference TRBV7-9 and TRBJ2-1): DTGVSQNPRHKITKRGQNVTFRCDPISEHNRLYWYRQTLGQGPEFLTYFQNEAQLEKSRLLSDRFSAERPKGSFSTLEIQRTEQGDSAMYLCASSSRGTSGSNEQFFGPGTRLTVL.